This passage covers 23 T cell receptor beta chains from one sample sequenced in a study of T cells after yellow fever vaccination. TCRdb passed the 5' RACE reads through MiXCR, listing each CDR3 protein once. The repertoire holds hundreds of thousands of distinct CDR3 sequences, with less than 25% as singletons. The sequences come from PBMCs, collected less than 25 days after the first yellow fever vaccination. These receptors were obtained from a young man who received the YFV17D yellow fever vaccine.

This clonotype was seen ten or more times. The J gene is TRBJ1-2, the V gene TRBV7-8; TRBD1 matches at 10 bases. The CDR3 is 13 residues long. CDR1 SGHVS and CDR2 FQNEAQ come from the germline V gene. The V segment lost 5 bases and the J segment 8 bases; nucleotides outside the gene matches: 5. CDR3 sequence (DNA): TGTGCCAGCAGCCGGGACAGGGGTTACGGCTACACCTTC. This encodes CASSRDRGYGYTF.

The gene calls are TRBV25-1 and TRBJ2-1; D possibly uses TRBD1 or TRBD2 (6 bases each). CDR3 length: 11 residues. Germline V gene sequence: CDR1 MGHDK, CDR2 SYGVNS. V was pared by 4 bases and J by 9 bases, with 7 bases between. The CDR3 nucleotides are TGTGCCAGCAGTGGGGGGGCTGAGCAGTTCTTC. Protein: CASSGGAEQFF.

V is TRBV29-1 and J is TRBJ2-3; 10 nucleotides align to TRBD1. This CDR3 is 14 amino acids long. The V gene's germline CDR1 is SQVTM and CDR2 ANQGSEA. The V segment lost 8 bases and the J segment 4 bases; nucleotides outside the gene matches: 9. The CDR3 nucleotides read TGCAGCCTCGGACAGGGGGTTTTCGCAGATACGCAGTATTTT. Protein: CSLGQGVFADTQYF.

This chain connects TRBV5-6 to TRBJ1-6; TRBD1 is a possible D gene (6 bases). CDR1 is SGHDT, CDR2 YYEEEE, per germline. This CDR3 has 14 residues. Between the trimmed V and J ends, which lost 0 bases and 10 bases, there was a span of 11 bases. In DNA form, the CDR3 reads TGTGCCAGCAGCTTGGATAACAGGGTGTCACCCCTCCACTTT. Its protein product is CASSLDNRVSPLHF.

There are a few counts of this clonotype. The chain combines TRBV6-4 with TRBJ2-1, with 7 bases lining up with TRBD2. The V segment lost 0 bases and the J segment 7 bases; nucleotides outside the gene matches: 6. The CDR3 is made up of 15 amino acids. CDR1 and CDR2 from the germline V gene are MRHNA and SNTAGT. The CDR3 DNA is TGTGCCAGCAGTGACTCGATCGGGGGAGGGAATGAGCAGTTCTTC. The encoded protein is CASSDSIGGGNEQFF.

The chain joins TRBV6-2 or TRBV6-3 to TRBJ2-2, with D perhaps matching TRBD1 or TRBD2 (7 bases each). The V gene's germline CDR1 is MNHEY and CDR2 SVGEGT. The CDR3 sequence is 17 residues long. V shed 2 bases and J shed 5 bases, with 18 bases lying between them. CDR3 in amino acids: CASSYPPGQGGTGELFF. Here the CDR3 DNA reads TGTGCCAGCAGTTACCCCCCCGGGCAGGGGGGGACCGGGGAGCTGTTTTTT.

This chain links TRBV7-8 with TRBJ2-5; no clear D. Germline CDR1 reads SGHVS; CDR2 reads FQNEAQ. Trimming stripped 3 bases from V and 7 bases from J, with 15 bases between. The CDR3 is 14 residues long. The CDR3 DNA is TGTGCCAGCAGCTTTCAGACAAAAAGGACGACCCAGTACTTC. It encodes CASSFQTKRTTQYF.

This clonotype was detected a few times. The chain is built from TRBV13 and TRBJ1-6; D remains unclear. Trimming pared 3 bases from V and 14 bases from J, leaving 17 bases between. The length of the CDR3 is 14 residues. From germline, CDR1 is PRHDT and CDR2 FYEKMQ (reference sequence). CDR3 nucleotides: TGTGCCAGCAGCTTGGCCAGCGCCCAATGGACCCTCCACTTT. Its protein is CASSLASAQWTLHF. Together with reference TRBV13 and TRBJ1-6, the CDR3 gives the full variable domain: AAGVIQSPRHLIKEKRETATLKCYPIPRHDTVYWYQQGPGQDPQFLISFYEKMQSDKGSIPDRFSAQQFSDYHSELNMSSLELGDSALYFCASSLASAQWTLHFGNGTRLTVT.

CDR3 amino acids: CATTQAGIGEQYV. The CDR3, as DNA: TGTGCCACCACCCAGGCAGGGATCGGCGAGCAGTACGTC. The J gene is TRBJ2-7, the V gene TRBV6-2 or TRBV6-3; a weak D match, TRBD1 (5 bases). Germline V gives CDR1 MNHEY, CDR2 SVGEGT. This CDR3 comprises 13 residues. Trimming removed 10 bases from V and 6 bases from J, with 19 bases in between.

Only a few counts were recorded for this clonotype. The chain links TRBV5-5 to TRBJ2-5; no clear D. Trimming removed 2 bases from V and 5 bases from J, with 10 bases in between. The CDR3 is 13 residues long. Germline CDR1 is SGHKS and CDR2 is YYEKEE (reference sequence). This CDR3 reads CASSLIGIETQYF. DNA for the CDR3: TGTGCCAGCAGCTTAATAGGGATTGAGACCCAGTACTTC.

This clonotype appeared a few times. V usage is TRBV7-2 and J usage is TRBJ2-5, with TRBD2 matching 14 bases. The CDR3 sequence is 16 residues long. The J segment lost 5 bases and the V segment lost 5 bases, leaving 7 bases of the junction unmatched. The germline gives CDR1 SGHTA, CDR2 FQGNSA. In nucleotides, the CDR3 is TGTGCCAGCAGCACGCCCGGGACTAGCGGGGGCGAGACCCAGTACTTC. It translates to CASSTPGTSGGETQYF.

This clonotype was seen a handful of times. V is TRBV1 and J is TRBJ2-7. TRBV1 is recorded as a pseudogene. CDR3 length: 16 residues. The CDR3 region is CTSSQDVDLEPREQYV. CDR3 sequence (DNA): TGCACCAGCAGCCAAGACGTAGACCTGGAACCGCGGGAGCAGTACGTC.

This clonotype showed up just a few times. This sequence joins TRBV20-1 and TRBJ1-1, with a weak D call TRBD1 (6 bases). Germline V lookup: CDR1 DFQATT, CDR2 SNEGSKA (reference sequence). The CDR3 extends over 14 amino acids. Between the trimmed V and J ends, which lost 5 bases and 4 bases, there was a span of 17 bases. The CDR3 reads CSALVGGHGTEAFF. The CDR3 nucleotides are TGCAGTGCTCTAGTGGGGGGGCATGGCACTGAAGCTTTCTTT.

V and J are TRBV7-8 and TRBJ2-2, with D maybe TRBD1 (6 bases). Between the trimmed V and J ends, which lost 7 bases and 0 bases, there was a span of 24 bases. This CDR3 is built from 19 residues. The germline CDR1 and CDR2 sequences are SGHVS and FQNEAQ. The CDR3, as DNA: TGTGCCAGCACCCTAAGGGTTTTTGACAGGAGAACGAACACCGGGGAGCTGTTTTTT. Amino acid sequence: CASTLRVFDRRTNTGELFF. Full variable domain (missing parts from reference TRBV7-8 and TRBJ2-2): GAGVSQSPRYKVAKRGQDVALRCDPISGHVSLFWYQQALGQGPEFLTYFQNEAQLDKSGLPSDRFFAERPEGSVSTLKIQRTQQEDSAVYLCASTLRVFDRRTNTGELFFGEGSRLTVL.

This clonotype showed up just a few times. This chain uses TRBV7-9 with TRBJ1-1, with D possibly being TRBD1 (5 bases). Germline V gene lookup returns CDR1 SEHNR and CDR2 FQNEAQ (reference sequence). The CDR3 totals 15 residues. V was shortened by 5 bases and J by 4 bases, with 17 bases between the two germline ends. CDR3 protein: CASSLVTVGGTEAFF. The CDR3 DNA reads TGTGCCAGCAGCCTTGTCACAGTTGGGGGCACTGAAGCTTTCTTT.

The J gene is TRBJ1-4, the V gene TRBV7-9, with 7 bases that match TRBD1. This CDR3 contains 13 residues. The V gene's germline CDR1 is SEHNR and CDR2 FQNEAQ (reference sequence). The V and J ends lost 11 bases and 6 bases, in that order; junction bases with no gene match: 9. The CDR3 reads CAGQRQGDEKLFF. CDR3 nucleotide sequence: TGTGCCGGACAACGACAGGGTGATGAAAAACTGTTTTTT. The full variable domain, in which reference TRBV7-9 and TRBJ1-4 provide the parts outside the CDR3, is DTGVSQNPRHKITKRGQNVTFRCDPISEHNRLYWYRQTLGQGPEFLTYFQNEAQLEKSRLLSDRFSAERPKGSFSTLEIQRTEQGDSAMYLCAGQRQGDEKLFFGSGTQLSVL.

This clonotype was seen more than once but under ten times. This sequence joins TRBV7-9 and TRBJ2-3; weak D call: TRBD1 (5 bases). This CDR3 region has 13 residues. The V end lost 10 bases, the J end lost 1 base, and 12 bases lay between the germline ends. The V gene's germline CDR1 is SEHNR and CDR2 FQNEAQ (reference sequence). The CDR3 bases are TGTGCCACCGAGGAAGGGGGCACAGATACGCAGTATTTT. Residues: CATEEGGTDTQYF.

At least ten counts were recorded for this clonotype. In DNA, the CDR3 is TGTGCCAGCAGTGGGGGACAGCACTATGGCTACACCTTC. Protein product: CASSGGQHYGYTF. The chain joins TRBV7-9 to TRBJ1-2, with TRBD1 identical over 7 bases. The CDR3 consists of 13 residues. The germline V gene has CDR1 SEHNR and CDR2 FQNEAQ (reference sequence). The junction had 4 bases not matched to a gene; V was cut back by 6 bases and J by 3 bases. Variable domain in full (rest from reference TRBV7-9 and TRBJ1-2): DTGVSQNPRHKITKRGQNVTFRCDPISEHNRLYWYRQTLGQGPEFLTYFQNEAQLEKSRLLSDRFSAERPKGSFSTLEIQRTEQGDSAMYLCASSGGQHYGYTFGSGTRLTVV.

The chain employs TRBV18 and TRBJ2-1, with 9 positions matching TRBD1. The germline V gene encodes CDR1 KGHSH and CDR2 LQKENI. J was trimmed by 3 bases and V by 3 bases; bases with no gene match: 12. The CDR3 length is 18 residues. CDR3 coding DNA: TGTGCCAGCTCACCCCCGGGACAGGGAAGGGGAGTCTACAATGAGCAGTTCTTC. It is translated as CASSPPGQGRGVYNEQFF. Full variable domain (missing parts from reference TRBV18 and TRBJ2-1): NAGVMQNPRHLVRRRGQEARLRCSPMKGHSHVYWYRQLPEEGLKFMVYLQKENIIDESGMPKERFSAEFPKEGPSILRIQQVVRGDSAAYFCASSPPGQGRGVYNEQFFGPGTRLTVL.

The V and J genes are TRBV28 and TRBJ1-4, with 8 bases matching TRBD1. CDR3 length: 14 amino acids. Germline loops: CDR1 MDHEN, CDR2 SYDVKM. Trimming took 5 bases from V and 7 from J; bases not matched to a gene: 6. The CDR3 loop reads CASSPGQGTEKLFF. The DNA for the CDR3 is TGTGCCAGCAGTCCCGGACAGGGCACTGAAAAACTGTTTTTT. Variable domain in full (rest from reference TRBV28 and TRBJ1-4): DVKVTQSSRYLVKRTGEKVFLECVQDMDHENMFWYRQDPGLGLRLIYFSYDVKMKEKGDIPEGYSVSREKKERFSLILESASTNQTSMYLCASSPGQGTEKLFFGSGTQLSVL.

This clonotype was counted a few times. The V gene is TRBV29-1, the J gene TRBJ1-1, with D hard to call. CDR1 and CDR2 (germline): SQVTM, ANQGSEA. This CDR3 has 12 residues. Trimming shortened V by 8 bases and J by 4 bases, and 14 bases separated the two germline ends. CDR3 amino acids: CSTENRGTEAFF. In DNA form, the CDR3 reads TGCAGCACTGAAAATCGGGGCACTGAAGCTTTCTTT.

The chain carries TRBV3-1 and TRBJ1-2, with D possibly matching TRBD1 (6 bases). Germline V CDR1 and CDR2: LGHDT, YNNKEL (reference sequence). The V and J ends lost 4 bases and 2 bases respectively, with 14 bases between them. CDR3 length: 15 amino acids. CDR3 region: CASSPSGQGNYGYTF. The CDR3, as DNA: TGTGCCAGCAGCCCCTCCGGGCAGGGGAACTATGGCTACACCTTC. The full variable domain, its missing parts supplied by reference TRBV3-1 and TRBJ1-2, is DTAVSQTPKYLVTQMGNDKSIKCEQNLGHDTMYWYKQDSKKFLKIMFSYNNKELIINETVPNRFSPKSPDKAHLNLHINSLELGDSAVYFCASSPSGQGNYGYTFGSGTRLTVV.

This clonotype was recorded many times. The chain carries TRBV7-2 and TRBJ2-6; D is unclear. The germline V and J ends were trimmed by 5 bases and 3 bases, with 11 bases remaining between them. The germline gives CDR1 SGHTA, CDR2 FQGNSA. The CDR3 is 15 residues long. The CDR3 DNA is TGTGCCAGCAGCACAGACTTCGATGGGGCCAACGTCCTGACTTTC. Protein sequence: CASSTDFDGANVLTF.